This T cell receptor (beta chain) was identified in a study of blood T cell repertoires in COVID-19 (dated by TCRdb to 2020 to 2021). With respect to the entire study: Collaborator samples came from the United States, Italy and Spain and covered acute and convalescent phases of COVID-19. The material from the prospective study consisted of cDNA or gDNA derived from T cells, B-cell-depleted T cells, or PBMCs. Deeply sampled blood TCRbeta repertoires from subjects exposed to, actively infected with, or recovered from COVID-19 were included in the dataset. The repertoires were made available in a free public database intended to serve as a resource for research on the immune response to SARS-CoV-2. Samples came from the ongoing ImmuneRACE study (first 160 participants) plus 1,254 subjects from 6 global collaborators. The sample metadata nearly always contained a de-identified subject ID, COVID-19 status, age in years and sex. Where available, HLA class I and class II types were taken from metadata supplied by the sample provider and were not determined by assay-based typing.

The collaborating institutions used their own protocols to collect whole blood in K2EDTA tubes. For TCRbeta analysis, collaborators shipped samples in one of three forms: frozen whole blood, isolated PBMCs, or DNA extracted from either of those sample types. TCRbeta CDR3 regions were amplified from genomic DNA using the immunoSEQ Assay, a bias-controlled multiplex PCR. The paper's data handling went like this. The number of nucleated cells in each sample was estimated from the amplification of reference gene primers within the assay. Sequence reads were collapsed and filtered to measure the absolute abundance of every unique TCRbeta CDR3 rearrangement. For each sample, productive Simpson clonality was calculated as the square root of Simpson's diversity index across productive rearrangements. Held by TCRdb, this immuneACCESS table contains in-frame sequences only and omits some clones. Under half of the omission traces to an unresolved V gene where checked; the cause of the rest is unknown. Clonal size and the V and J genes are those of that table, whereas D and trimming came from the DNA. The sample contains about 54,000 clones, about four fifths of them found a single time. The ten largest account for approximately 5.7% of the sample.

Only one count was recorded for this clone. Its antigen is not yet known. There are no base qualities to consult, and no much larger clone falls within one base. The germline V gene sets CDR1 to KGHSH and CDR2 to LQKENI. The CDR3 contains 15 residues, cysteine and phenylalanine counted. Only the CDR3 DNA is retained, 45 bases long and in frame from the first base. V is pruned by 3 bases and J by 3 bases, leaving 2 bases of the junction without a gene match. General conclusions and limits of the study: Clinical and demographic metadata were provided uncurated, with the amount varying by source and participant.

Sequencing input: peripheral blood. The sequence came from a woman between 55 and 75 years old with acute or convalescent COVID-19. The receptor chain draws on TRBV18 and TRBJ1-5; TRBD1 fits 10 bases in the junction. The bases are TGTGCCAGCTCACCCGGGACAGGGGTCAATCAGCCCCAGCATTTT. Protein translation: CASSPGTGVNQPQHF.